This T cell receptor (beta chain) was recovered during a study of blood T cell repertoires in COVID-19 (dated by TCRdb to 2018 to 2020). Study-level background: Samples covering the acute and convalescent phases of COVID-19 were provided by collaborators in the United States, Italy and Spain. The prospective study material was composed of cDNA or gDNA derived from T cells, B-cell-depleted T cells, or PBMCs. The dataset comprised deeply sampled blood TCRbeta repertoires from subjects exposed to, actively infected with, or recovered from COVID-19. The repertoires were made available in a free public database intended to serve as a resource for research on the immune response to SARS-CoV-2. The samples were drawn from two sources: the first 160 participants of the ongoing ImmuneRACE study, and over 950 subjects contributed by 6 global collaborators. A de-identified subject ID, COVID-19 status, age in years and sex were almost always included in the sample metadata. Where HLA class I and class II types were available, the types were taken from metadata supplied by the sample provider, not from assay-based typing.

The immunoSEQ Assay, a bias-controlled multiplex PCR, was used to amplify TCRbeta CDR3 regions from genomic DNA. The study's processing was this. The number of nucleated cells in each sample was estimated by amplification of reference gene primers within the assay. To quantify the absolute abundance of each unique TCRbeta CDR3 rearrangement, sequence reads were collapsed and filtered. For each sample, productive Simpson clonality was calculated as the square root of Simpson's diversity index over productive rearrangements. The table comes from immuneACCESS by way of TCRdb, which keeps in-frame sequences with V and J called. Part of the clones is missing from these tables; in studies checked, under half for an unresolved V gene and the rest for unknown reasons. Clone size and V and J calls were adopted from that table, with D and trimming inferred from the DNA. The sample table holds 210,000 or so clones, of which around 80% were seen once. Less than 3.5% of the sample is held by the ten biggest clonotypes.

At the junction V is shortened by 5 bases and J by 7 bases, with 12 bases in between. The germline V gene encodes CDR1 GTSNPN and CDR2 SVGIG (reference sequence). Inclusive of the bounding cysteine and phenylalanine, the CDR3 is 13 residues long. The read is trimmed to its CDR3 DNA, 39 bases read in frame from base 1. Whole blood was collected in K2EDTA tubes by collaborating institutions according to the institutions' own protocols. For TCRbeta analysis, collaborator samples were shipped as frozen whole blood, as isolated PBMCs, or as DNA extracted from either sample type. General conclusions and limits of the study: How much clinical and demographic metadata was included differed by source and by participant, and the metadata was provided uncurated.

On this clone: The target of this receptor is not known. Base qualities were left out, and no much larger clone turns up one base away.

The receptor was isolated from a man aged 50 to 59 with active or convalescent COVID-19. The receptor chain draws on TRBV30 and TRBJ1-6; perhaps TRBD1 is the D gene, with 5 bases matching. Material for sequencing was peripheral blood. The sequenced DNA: TGTGCCTGGGAGGGGTTACTAAATTCACCCCTCCACTTT. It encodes CAWEGLLNSPLHF.